A selection of T cell receptor beta chains follows, all from one sample in a study of blood T cell repertoires in COVID-19. Method: immunoSEQ multiplex PCR; TCRdb's copy keeps in-frame clones and lacks some. The table shows 400,000 to 500,000 clones, with roughly 90% occurring only once. What was sequenced was PBMCs or T cells enriched from blood (not recorded which). The receptor set was obtained from a woman in her 40s who had recovered from COVID-19. CDR3s include the opening cysteine and the closing phenylalanine or tryptophan. Fields, in order: V gene, J gene, clone size, D gene, CDR3 DNA, CDR3 protein. D genes are given only for firm matches. Part of the rows lack a size; the others show once, few, many or a class for expanded clones.

v_gene: TRBV4-2; j_gene: TRBJ2-1; abundance: -; d_gene: TRBD2; CDR3nt: TGTGCCAGCAGCCAAGATTTATCCGGGGGGTTCAATGAGCAGTTCTTC; CDR3aa: CASSQDLSGGFNEQFF
v_gene: TRBV2; j_gene: TRBJ2-1; abundance: -; d_gene: -; CDR3nt: TGTGCCAGCAGTGGACAGAATGAGCAGTTCTTC; CDR3aa: CASSGQNEQFF
v_gene: TRBV6-4; j_gene: TRBJ2-6; abundance: -; d_gene: TRBD1; CDR3nt: TGTGCCAGCAGTGACTCATGGACAGGGAGCTCTGGGGCCAACGTCCTGACTTTC; CDR3aa: CASSDSWTGSSGANVLTF
v_gene: TRBV7-2; j_gene: TRBJ1-2; abundance: -; d_gene: TRBD1; CDR3nt: TGTGCCAGCAGCTTAGGGGACAGGTATGGCTACACCTTC; CDR3aa: CASSLGDRYGYTF
v_gene: TRBV6-5; j_gene: TRBJ2-7; abundance: -; d_gene: TRBD2; CDR3nt: TGTGCCAGCAGTTACGGACTAGCGGGAGGTTACGAGCAGTACTTC; CDR3aa: CASSYGLAGGYEQYF
v_gene: TRBV5-1; j_gene: TRBJ2-2; abundance: -; d_gene: TRBD2; CDR3nt: TGCGCCAGCAGCCCATTGGCAGCGGGGGACACCGGGGAGCTGTTTTTT; CDR3aa: CASSPLAAGDTGELFF
v_gene: TRBV19; j_gene: TRBJ2-3; abundance: -; d_gene: TRBD2; CDR3nt: TGTGCCAGTAGTATGAGCGGGAGGGGGTATAGCACAGATACGCAGTATTTT; CDR3aa: CASSMSGRGYSTDTQYF
v_gene: TRBV11-2; j_gene: TRBJ2-3; abundance: -; d_gene: TRBD1; CDR3nt: TGTGCCAGCAGCGGAGGGACAGGGGTCGTCACAGATACGCAGTATTTT; CDR3aa: CASSGGTGVVTDTQYF
v_gene: TRBV4-1; j_gene: TRBJ2-3; abundance: once; d_gene: TRBD2; CDR3nt: TGCGCCAGCAGTCCTGTCGGAACTAGCGCGGGCACAGATACGCAGTATTTT; CDR3aa: CASSPVGTSAGTDTQYF
v_gene: TRBV18; j_gene: TRBJ2-5; abundance: -; d_gene: TRBD2; CDR3nt: TGTGCCAGCTCACCACTAGCGGGAGGTTGGGAGACCCAGTACTTC; CDR3aa: CASSPLAGGWETQYF
v_gene: TRBV29-1; j_gene: TRBJ2-7; abundance: -; d_gene: -; CDR3nt: TGCAGCGTGGGGGGACAGACCTACGAGCAGTACTTC; CDR3aa: CSVGGQTYEQYF
v_gene: TRBV25-1; j_gene: TRBJ1-2; abundance: -; d_gene: TRBD1; CDR3nt: TGTGCCAGCCAGGGACAGATGAACTATGGCTACACCTTC; CDR3aa: CASQGQMNYGYTF
v_gene: TRBV7-8; j_gene: TRBJ2-7; abundance: -; d_gene: -; CDR3nt: TGTGCCAGCAGCCTTAGGGGGCAGCGGGAGTTCTACGAGCAGTACTTC; CDR3aa: CASSLRGQREFYEQYF
v_gene: TRBV7-9; j_gene: TRBJ1-3; abundance: -; d_gene: -; CDR3nt: TGTGCCAGCAGCACCGGTGAGAGCCAAGCGCCTGGAAACACCATATATTTT; CDR3aa: CASSTGESQAPGNTIYF
v_gene: TRBV10-2; j_gene: TRBJ1-6; abundance: -; d_gene: -; CDR3nt: TGCGCCAGCCTCCCCACACAGGGTCACAATTCACCCCTCCACTTT; CDR3aa: CASLPTQGHNSPLHF
v_gene: TRBV19; j_gene: TRBJ2-7; abundance: -; d_gene: -; CDR3nt: TGTGCCAGTAGTACATCAGGGTACTCTTTCGAGCAGTACTTC; CDR3aa: CASSTSGYSFEQYF
v_gene: TRBV7-2; j_gene: TRBJ2-7; abundance: -; d_gene: TRBD2; CDR3nt: TGTGCCAGCAGCTTCGGGACTAGCGGGAGTCCCTACGAGCAGTACTTC; CDR3aa: CASSFGTSGSPYEQYF
v_gene: TRBV28; j_gene: TRBJ1-1; abundance: -; d_gene: -; CDR3nt: TGTGCCAGCAGTCTCACTAGGACTGAAGCTTTCTTT; CDR3aa: CASSLTRTEAFF
v_gene: TRBV3-1/TRBV3-2; j_gene: TRBJ2-1; abundance: -; d_gene: TRBD2; CDR3nt: TGTGCCAGCAGCCAATTCTGGTCGGGGACTAGCGGGAGGGCCAAGAATGAGCAGTTCTTC; CDR3aa: CASSQFWSGTSGRAKNEQFF
v_gene: TRBV13; j_gene: TRBJ2-1; abundance: -; d_gene: TRBD2; CDR3nt: TGTGCCAGCAGCTTATCCCTAGCGGAACTGAGCTCCTACAATGAGCAGTTCTTC; CDR3aa: CASSLSLAELSSYNEQFF
v_gene: TRBV7-2; j_gene: TRBJ2-2; abundance: -; d_gene: TRBD2; CDR3nt: TGTGCCAGCAGCAACACAGGACTAGCGGGGGCCGGGGAGCTGTTTTTT; CDR3aa: CASSNTGLAGAGELFF
v_gene: TRBV11-2; j_gene: TRBJ1-5; abundance: -; d_gene: -; CDR3nt: TGTGCCAGCAGCCACCTGCAGGGCGCCAATCAGCCCCAGCATTTT; CDR3aa: CASSHLQGANQPQHF
v_gene: TRBV24-1; j_gene: TRBJ2-1; abundance: -; d_gene: TRBD2; CDR3nt: TGTGCCACCAGTTCTAGCGGGATGGTAAATGAGCAGTTCTTC; CDR3aa: CATSSSGMVNEQFF